What follows are 8 T cell receptor beta chains derived from one specimen sequenced in a study of T cell changes during pregnancy in multiple sclerosis. Measured with immunoSEQ multiplex PCR; TCRdb has only the in-frame clones, and not every one. The data show 79,000 or so clones, just over 90% seen once. The source was CD4+ T cells from peripheral blood mononuclear cells, collected before pregnancy. Receptors originate from a female donor with multiple sclerosis, enrolled in a pregnancy study.

The chain joins TRBV6-1 to TRBJ2-7; TRBD1 matches at 12 bases. V lost 5 bases to trimming and J lost 2 bases; unmatched junction nucleotides: 4. Looked up from germline, CDR1 is MNHNS and CDR2 is SASEGT. The CDR3 extends over 15 amino acids. CDR3 coding DNA: TGTGCCAGCAGTTGGGGACAGGGGGCTACCTACGAGCAGTACTTC. Translating gives CASSWGQGATYEQYF.

The V gene is TRBV7-3, the J gene TRBJ2-1; 10 bases fit TRBD2. Germline assignment: CDR1 SGHTA and CDR2 FQGTGA. J was trimmed by 8 bases and V by 3 bases; bases with no gene match: 7. The CDR3 is made up of 15 amino acids. CDR3 in amino acids: CASSFERGGFDEQFF. CDR3 sequence (DNA): TGTGCCAGCAGCTTCGAGCGGGGGGGCTTTGATGAGCAGTTCTTC. Supplemented by reference TRBV7-3 and TRBJ2-1, the full variable domain reads GAGVSQTPSNKVTEKGKYVELRCDPISGHTALYWYRQSLGQGPEFLIYFQGTGAADDSGLPNDRFFAVRPEGSVSTLKIQRTERGDSAVYLCASSFERGGFDEQFFGPGTRLTVL.

V usage is TRBV19 and J usage is TRBJ2-7; D perhaps matches TRBD2 (6 bases). The germline CDR1 and CDR2 sequences are LNHDA and SQIVND (reference sequence). The CDR3 totals 14 residues. V lost 3 bases and J lost 2, with 11 bases in between. The CDR3 protein is CASSITGVPYEQYF. As DNA, the CDR3 is TGTGCCAGTAGTATCACGGGAGTTCCCTACGAGCAGTACTTC. Based on the CDR3 plus reference TRBV19 and TRBJ2-7, the full variable domain is DGGITQSPKYLFRKEGQNVTLSCEQNLNHDAMYWYRQDPGQGLRLIYYSQIVNDFQKGDIAEGYSVSREKKESFPLTVTSAQKNPTAFYLCASSITGVPYEQYFGPGTRLTVT.

V and J are TRBV5-1 and TRBJ2-7; D gene unclear. V lost 0 bases and J lost 2, with 12 bases in between. Germline V lookup: CDR1 SGHRS, CDR2 YFSETQ. CDR3 length: 15 residues. The CDR3 protein is CASSLDSTSTYEQYF. CDR3 DNA: TGCGCCAGCAGCTTGGACAGCACCTCCACCTACGAGCAGTACTTC.

V usage is TRBV27 and J usage is TRBJ2-7, with TRBD1 matching over 7 bases. Germline assignment: CDR1 MNHEY and CDR2 SMNVEV (reference sequence). J was trimmed by 3 bases and V by 8 bases; bases with no gene match: 4. This CDR3 has 12 amino acids. The CDR3 spells CASRDSNYEQYF. CDR3 in DNA: TGTGCCAGCCGGGACAGCAACTACGAGCAGTACTTC.

The chain joins TRBV6-1 to TRBJ2-5; D gene unclear. Germline loops: CDR1 MNHNS, CDR2 SASEGT. The V end lost 4 bases, the J end lost 9 bases, and 12 bases lay between the germline ends. The CDR3 consists of 12 residues. For the CDR3, the DNA is TGTGCCAGCAGTGCCACGGTTTACGCCCAGTACTTC. Amino acid sequence: CASSATVYAQYF.

This chain connects TRBV2 to TRBJ2-7, with 10 bases matching TRBD1. The CDR3 sequence is 18 residues long. Germline V gene lookup returns CDR1 SNHLY and CDR2 FYNNEI. V lost 4 bases, J lost 5 bases, and 17 bases stayed unmatched. The CDR3 here is CASSARIFPGTGVHEQYF. CDR3 DNA: TGTGCCAGCAGTGCCCGAATATTCCCCGGGACAGGGGTGCACGAGCAGTACTTC.

The rearrangement links TRBV27 to TRBJ1-2; D remains ambiguous. CDR3 size: 14 residues. Germline V gives CDR1 MNHEY, CDR2 SMNVEV (reference sequence). The V gene lost 8 bases and the J gene lost 6 bases, with 19 bases spanning the gap. CDR3 in amino acids: CASVGPGGMNGYTF. The CDR3 coding sequence is TGTGCCAGCGTAGGACCGGGCGGGATGAATGGCTACACCTTC.